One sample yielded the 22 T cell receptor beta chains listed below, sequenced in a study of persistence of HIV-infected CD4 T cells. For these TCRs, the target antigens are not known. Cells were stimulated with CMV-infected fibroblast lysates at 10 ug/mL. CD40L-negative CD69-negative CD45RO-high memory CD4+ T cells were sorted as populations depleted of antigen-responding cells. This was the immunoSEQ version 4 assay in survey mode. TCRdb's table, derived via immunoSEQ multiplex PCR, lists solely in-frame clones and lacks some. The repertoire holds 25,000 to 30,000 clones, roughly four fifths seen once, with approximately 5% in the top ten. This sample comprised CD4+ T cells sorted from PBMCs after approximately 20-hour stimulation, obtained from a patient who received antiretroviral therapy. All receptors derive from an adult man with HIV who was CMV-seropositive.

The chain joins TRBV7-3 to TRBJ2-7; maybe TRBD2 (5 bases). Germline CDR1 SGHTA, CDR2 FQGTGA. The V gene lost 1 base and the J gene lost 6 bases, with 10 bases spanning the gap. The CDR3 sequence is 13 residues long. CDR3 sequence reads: CASSLMRDSEQYF. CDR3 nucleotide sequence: TGTGCCAGCAGCTTAATGAGGGATTCCGAGCAGTACTTC. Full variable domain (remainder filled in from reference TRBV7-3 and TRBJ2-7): GAGVSQTPSNKVTEKGKYVELRCDPISGHTALYWYRQSLGQGPEFLIYFQGTGAADDSGLPNDRFFAVRPEGSVSTLKIQRTERGDSAVYLCASSLMRDSEQYFGPGTRLTVT.

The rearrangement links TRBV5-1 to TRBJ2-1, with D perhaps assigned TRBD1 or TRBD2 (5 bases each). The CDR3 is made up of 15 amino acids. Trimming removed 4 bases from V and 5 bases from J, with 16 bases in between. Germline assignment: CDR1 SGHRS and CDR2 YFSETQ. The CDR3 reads CASSPTIGGNNEQFF. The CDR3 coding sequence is TGCGCCAGCAGCCCGACTATTGGGGGTAACAATGAGCAGTTCTTC.

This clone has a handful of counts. In DNA, the CDR3 is TGTGCCAGCAGTTCCTGGGACAGGGGGCGGATAGGCTACACCTTC. Protein: CASSSWDRGRIGYTF. This chain joins TRBV27 and TRBJ1-2, with 12 bases fitting TRBD1. J lost 8 bases, V lost 4 bases, and 8 bases had no gene match. Germline lookup yields CDR1 MNHEY and CDR2 SMNVEV (reference sequence). The CDR3 length is 15 residues.

The CDR3 sequence is CATTPSGQLNSPLHF. The CDR3 DNA follows: TGTGCCACAACACCCTCGGGACAGCTGAATTCACCCCTCCACTTT. The chain has TRBV15 and TRBJ1-6, with 7 bases matching TRBD1. The CDR3 has 15 amino acids. CDR1 LNHNV and CDR2 YYDKDF come from the germline V gene (reference sequence). The trim removed 9 bases at V and 7 bases at J, leaving 12 bases unmatched. Drawing the rest from reference TRBV15 and TRBJ1-6, the complete variable domain is DAMVIQNPRYQVTQFGKPVTLSCSQTLNHNVMYWYQQKSSQAPKLLFHYYDKDFNNEADTPDNFQSRRPNTSFCFLDIRSPGLGDTAMYLCATTPSGQLNSPLHFGNGTRLTVT.

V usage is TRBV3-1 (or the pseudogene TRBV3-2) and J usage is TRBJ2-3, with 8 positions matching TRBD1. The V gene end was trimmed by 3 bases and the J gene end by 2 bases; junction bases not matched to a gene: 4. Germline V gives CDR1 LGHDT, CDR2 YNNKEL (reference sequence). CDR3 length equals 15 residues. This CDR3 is CASSQAGQDTDTQYF. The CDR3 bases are TGTGCCAGCAGCCAGGCGGGACAGGACACAGATACGCAGTATTTT.

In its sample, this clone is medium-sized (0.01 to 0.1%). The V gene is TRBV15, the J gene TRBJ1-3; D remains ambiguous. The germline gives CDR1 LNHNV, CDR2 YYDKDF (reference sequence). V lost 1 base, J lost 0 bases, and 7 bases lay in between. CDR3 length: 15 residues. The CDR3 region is CATSRAPDSGNTIYF. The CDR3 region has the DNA TGTGCCACCAGCAGAGCTCCAGACTCTGGAAACACCATATATTTT. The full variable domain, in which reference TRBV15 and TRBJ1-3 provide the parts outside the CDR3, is DAMVIQNPRYQVTQFGKPVTLSCSQTLNHNVMYWYQQKSSQAPKLLFHYYDKDFNNEADTPDNFQSRRPNTSFCFLDIRSPGLGDTAMYLCATSRAPDSGNTIYFGEGSWLTVV.

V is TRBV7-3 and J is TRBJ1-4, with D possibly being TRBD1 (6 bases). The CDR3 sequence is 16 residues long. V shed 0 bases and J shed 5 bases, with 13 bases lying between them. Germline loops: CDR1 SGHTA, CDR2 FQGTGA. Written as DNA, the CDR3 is TGTGCCAGCAGCTTAACGCCCACAGGGAAAAATGAAAAACTGTTTTTT. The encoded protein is CASSLTPTGKNEKLFF.

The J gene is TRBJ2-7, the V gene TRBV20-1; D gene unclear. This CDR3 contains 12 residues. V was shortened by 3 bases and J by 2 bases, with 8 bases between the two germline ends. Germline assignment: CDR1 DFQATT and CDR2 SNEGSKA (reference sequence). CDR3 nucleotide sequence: TGCAGTGCTAGTGGTGCCGCCTACGAGCAGTACTTC. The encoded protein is CSASGAAYEQYF.

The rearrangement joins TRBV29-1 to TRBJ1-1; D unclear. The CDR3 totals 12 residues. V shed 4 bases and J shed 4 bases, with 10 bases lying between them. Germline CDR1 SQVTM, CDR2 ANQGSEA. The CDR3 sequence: CSVVRFRTEAFF. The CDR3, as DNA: TGCAGCGTTGTTAGGTTTCGCACTGAAGCTTTCTTT.

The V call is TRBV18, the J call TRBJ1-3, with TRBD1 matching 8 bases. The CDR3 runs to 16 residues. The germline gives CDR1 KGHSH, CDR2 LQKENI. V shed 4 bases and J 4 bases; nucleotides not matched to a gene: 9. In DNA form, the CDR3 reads TGTGCCAGCTCACGATCGTCGACAGGGGCGGGAAACACCATATATTTT. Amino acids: CASSRSSTGAGNTIYF.

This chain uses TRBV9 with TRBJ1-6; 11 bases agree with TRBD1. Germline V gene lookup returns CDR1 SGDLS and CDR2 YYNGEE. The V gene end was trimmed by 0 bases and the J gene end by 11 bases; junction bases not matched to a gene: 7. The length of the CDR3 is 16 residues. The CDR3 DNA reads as TGTGCCAGCAGCGTAGGTGGGACAGGGGGGACAGCACCCCTCCACTTT. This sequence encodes CASSVGGTGGTAPLHF.

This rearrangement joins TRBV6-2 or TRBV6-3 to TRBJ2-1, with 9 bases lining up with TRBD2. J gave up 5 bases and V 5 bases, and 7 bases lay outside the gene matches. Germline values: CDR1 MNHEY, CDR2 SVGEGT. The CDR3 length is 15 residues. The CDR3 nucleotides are TGTGCCAGCAGTAAACCGGGACTAGCTAACAATGAGCAGTTCTTC. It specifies CASSKPGLANNEQFF.

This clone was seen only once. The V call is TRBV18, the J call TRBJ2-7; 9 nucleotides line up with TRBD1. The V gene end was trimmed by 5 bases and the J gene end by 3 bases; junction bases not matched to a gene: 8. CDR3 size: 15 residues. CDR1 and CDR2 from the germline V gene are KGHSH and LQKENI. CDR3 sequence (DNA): TGTGCCAGCTCAATTACAGGGGGCGCTGACTACGAGCAGTACTTC. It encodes CASSITGGADYEQYF.

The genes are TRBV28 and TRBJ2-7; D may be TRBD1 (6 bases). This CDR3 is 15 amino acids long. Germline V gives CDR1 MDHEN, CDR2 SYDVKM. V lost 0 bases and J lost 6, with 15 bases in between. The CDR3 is CASSLWGAGQGEQYF. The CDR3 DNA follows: TGTGCCAGCAGTTTATGGGGGGCAGGGCAGGGCGAGCAGTACTTC.

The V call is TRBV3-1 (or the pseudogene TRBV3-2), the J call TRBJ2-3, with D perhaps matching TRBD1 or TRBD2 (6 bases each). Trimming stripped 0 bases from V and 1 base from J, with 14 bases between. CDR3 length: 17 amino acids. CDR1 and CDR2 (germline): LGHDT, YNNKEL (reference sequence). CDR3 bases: TGTGCCAGCAGCCAAGACTGGGCCGGGGGCGGCACAGATACGCAGTATTTT. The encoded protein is CASSQDWAGGGTDTQYF.

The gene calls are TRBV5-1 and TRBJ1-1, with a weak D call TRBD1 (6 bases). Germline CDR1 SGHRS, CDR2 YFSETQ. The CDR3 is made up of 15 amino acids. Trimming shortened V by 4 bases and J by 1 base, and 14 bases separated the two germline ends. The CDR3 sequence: CASSATGMRNTEAFF. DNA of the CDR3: TGCGCCAGCAGCGCCACAGGGATGAGGAACACTGAAGCTTTCTTT.

The CDR3 bases are TGTGCCAGCAGTGTGGGGCTCGGGACAGGGGGAGATACGCAGTATTTT. Its translation: CASSVGLGTGGDTQYF. V usage is TRBV2 and J usage is TRBJ2-3, with TRBD1 matching over 11 bases. The CDR3 has 16 amino acids. Germline assignment: CDR1 SNHLY and CDR2 FYNNEI. Unmatched junction bases numbered 8, after V lost 4 bases and J lost 5 bases. Filled out from reference TRBV2 and TRBJ2-3, the complete variable domain reads EPEVTQTPSHQVTQMGQEVILRCVPISNHLYFYWYRQILGQKVEFLVSFYNNEISEKSEIFDDQFSVERPDGSNFTLKIRSTKLEDSAMYFCASSVGLGTGGDTQYFGPGTRLTVL.

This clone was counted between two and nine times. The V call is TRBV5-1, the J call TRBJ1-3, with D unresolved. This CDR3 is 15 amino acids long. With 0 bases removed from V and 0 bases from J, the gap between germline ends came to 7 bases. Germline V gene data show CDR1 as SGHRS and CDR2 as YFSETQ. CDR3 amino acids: CASSLVGDSGNTIYF. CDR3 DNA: TGCGCCAGCAGCTTGGTTGGTGACTCTGGAAACACCATATATTTT. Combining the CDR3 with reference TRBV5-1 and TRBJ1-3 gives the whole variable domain KAGVTQTPRYLIKTRGQQVTLSCSPISGHRSVSWYQQTPGQGLQFLFEYFSETQRNKGNFPGRFSGRQFSNSRSEMNVSTLELGDSALYLCASSLVGDSGNTIYFGEGSWLTVV.

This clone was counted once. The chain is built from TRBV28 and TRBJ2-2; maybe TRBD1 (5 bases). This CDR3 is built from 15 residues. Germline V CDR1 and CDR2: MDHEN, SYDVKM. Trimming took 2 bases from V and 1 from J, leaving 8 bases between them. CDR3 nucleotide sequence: TGTGCCAGCAGTTTAGGGGCCAAGAACACCGGGGAGCTGTTTTTT. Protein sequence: CASSLGAKNTGELFF.

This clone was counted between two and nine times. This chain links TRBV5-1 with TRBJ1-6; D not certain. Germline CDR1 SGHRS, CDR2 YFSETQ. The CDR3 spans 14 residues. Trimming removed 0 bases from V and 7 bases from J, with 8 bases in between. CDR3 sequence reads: CASSLGRENSPLHF. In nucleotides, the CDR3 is TGCGCCAGCAGCTTGGGAAGAGAAAATTCACCCCTCCACTTT.

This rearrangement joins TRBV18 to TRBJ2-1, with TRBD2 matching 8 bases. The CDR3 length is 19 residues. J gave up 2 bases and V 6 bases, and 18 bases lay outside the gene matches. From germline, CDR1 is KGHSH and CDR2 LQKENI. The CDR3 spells CASSLRGGGSTIAYNEQFF. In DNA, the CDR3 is TGTGCCAGCTCCCTCCGTGGCGGGGGGTCCACGATCGCCTACAATGAGCAGTTCTTC.

CDR3: CASSPLRGNYDTEAFF. For the CDR3, the DNA is TGTGCCAGCAGCCCATTACGGGGGAACTACGACACTGAAGCTTTCTTT. The chain uses TRBV3-1 (or the pseudogene TRBV3-2) and TRBJ1-1; TRBD1 is a possible D gene (5 bases). The CDR3 has 16 amino acids. V lost 4 bases to trimming and J lost 3 bases, with 18 bases between them. The germline V gene encodes CDR1 LGHDT and CDR2 YNNKEL (reference sequence).